These 29 T cell receptor beta chains came from one sample sequenced in a study of OX40 agonist ivuxolimab in advanced cancers. The protocol was immunoSEQ multiplex PCR, while the TCRdb copy is restricted to in-frame clones and leaves out a portion. This table has around 84,000 clones, around 90% appearing once. This material consisted of CD4+ or CD8+ T cells sorted from blood, taken in a trial of the OX40 agonist ivuxolimab. These receptor sequences come from an adult with an advanced solid tumor such as melanoma, head and neck, liver or kidney cancer.

The rearrangement joins TRBV4-1 to TRBJ1-1, with D possibly TRBD1 on 5 matching bases. CDR1 MGHRA and CDR2 YSYEKL come from the germline V gene. The V end lost 1 base, the J end lost 8 bases, and 14 bases lay between the germline ends. The CDR3 is 14 amino acids. The CDR3 DNA reads TGCGCCAGCAGCCAAGGGGGGATCCACGAAGAAGCTTTCTTT. Protein: CASSQGGIHEEAFF.

This clone was seen once. The gene calls are TRBV7-8 and TRBJ1-2, with 7 bases lining up with TRBD1. This CDR3 spans 18 amino acids. After removal of 1 base from V and 4 bases from J, the junction contained 15 bases not matched to a gene. The germline CDR1 and CDR2 sequences are SGHVS and FQNEAQ. The CDR3: CASSLEVDRLYSVYGYTF. The CDR3 DNA reads as TGTGCCAGCAGCTTAGAGGTGGACAGGCTCTACTCAGTCTATGGCTACACCTTC.

V and J are TRBV5-1 and TRBJ2-7, with 8 bases matching TRBD1. Germline V gene lookup returns CDR1 SGHRS and CDR2 YFSETQ. Trimming cost V 1 base and J 6 bases; bases outside gene matches: 6. The CDR3 is 14 residues long. The CDR3 DNA is TGCGCCAGCAGCTTGTCGGGTCAGGGGGCCGAGCAGTACTTC. Its translation: CASSLSGQGAEQYF.

The rearrangement joins TRBV7-9 to TRBJ1-6, with 7 bases identical to TRBD1. This CDR3 comprises 13 residues. CDR1 SEHNR and CDR2 FQNEAQ come from the germline V gene (reference sequence). V dropped 11 bases and J dropped 5; count of bases not matched to a gene: 6. The CDR3 DNA follows: TGTGCCTGTGGTGGGACAGATAATTCACCCCTCCACTTT. Translated, it gives CACGGTDNSPLHF.

J is TRBJ2-1 and V is TRBV7-9, with TRBD2 matching over 9 bases. Germline CDR1 SEHNR, CDR2 FQNEAQ (reference sequence). This CDR3 has 18 residues. V lost 2 bases and J lost 7; bases outside the gene matches: 15. Written as DNA, the CDR3 is TGTGCCAGCAGCTTACCCCGCGGGGGCGGGGGGGCTGATAATGAGCAGTTCTTC. Translated, it gives CASSLPRGGGGADNEQFF.

The chain carries TRBV29-1 and TRBJ1-1; 8 nucleotides line up with TRBD1. V dropped 5 bases and J dropped 8; count of bases not matched to a gene: 13. The CDR3 spans 14 residues. Germline CDR1 is SQVTM and CDR2 is ANQGSEA. The CDR3 DNA reads as TGCAGCGTTACTCACTCAGGGGGCTCGGTGGAAGCTTTCTTT. Amino acids: CSVTHSGGSVEAFF.

V and J are TRBV6-6 and TRBJ2-7; 9 bases are shared with TRBD2. CDR3 size: 16 residues. Germline V gives CDR1 MNHNY, CDR2 SVGAGI (reference sequence). V lost 2 bases, J lost 0 bases, and 5 bases stayed unmatched. The CDR3 DNA reads as TGTGCCAGCAGTTACCCTTCGCGGGGGGGCTCCTACGAGCAGTACTTC. Residues: CASSYPSRGGSYEQYF.

The genes are TRBV5-1 and TRBJ1-2; possible D gene TRBD1, 5 bases. CDR3 length: 15 amino acids. Trimming took off 1 base at V and 4 bases at J, with 14 bases between the two ends. The germline CDR1 and CDR2 sequences are SGHRS and YFSETQ. The CDR3 coding sequence is TGCGCCAGCAGCTTGCCCGACGGGGGTGCCTATGGCTACACCTTC. Translating gives CASSLPDGGAYGYTF.

The rearrangement uses TRBV4-1 and TRBJ2-1; 7 nucleotides align to TRBD1. Germline CDR1 is MGHRA and CDR2 is YSYEKL. V lost 1 base to trimming and J lost 4 bases; unmatched junction nucleotides: 4. The CDR3 is 15 amino acids. CDR3 sequence: CASSQVTGSYNEQFF. CDR3 bases: TGCGCCAGCAGCCAAGTGACAGGGAGTTACAATGAGCAGTTCTTC.

The V call is TRBV7-3, the J call TRBJ2-5; TRBD2 matches at 8 bases. This CDR3 is 15 amino acids long. Per germline, CDR1 SGHTA and CDR2 FQGTGA. The V gene end was trimmed by 5 bases and the J gene end by 5 bases; junction bases not matched to a gene: 10. The CDR3, as DNA: TGTGCCAGCAGCCGGGCGGGGGGCTCGTCGGAGACCCAGTACTTC. This encodes CASSRAGGSSETQYF.

The chain carries TRBV5-1 and TRBJ2-1; D may match TRBD1 or TRBD2 (6 bases each). Germline CDR1 and CDR2: SGHRS and YFSETQ. Trimming cost V 0 bases and J 8 bases, with 15 bases left between them. CDR3 size: 15 residues. In nucleotides, the CDR3 is TGCGCCAGCAGCTTGGGATGGGGGGCTGGGGATGAGCAGTTCTTC. Amino acid sequence: CASSLGWGAGDEQFF. The full variable domain, with the rest looked up from reference TRBV5-1 and TRBJ2-1, is KAGVTQTPRYLIKTRGQQVTLSCSPISGHRSVSWYQQTPGQGLQFLFEYFSETQRNKGNFPGRFSGRQFSNSRSEMNVSTLELGDSALYLCASSLGWGAGDEQFFGPGTRLTVL.

The rearrangement joins TRBV5-4 to TRBJ2-2, with D perhaps TRBD1 or TRBD2 (5 bases each). V dropped 3 bases and J dropped 8 bases, with 11 bases sitting between them. CDR1 and CDR2 from the germline V gene are SGHNT and YYREEE (reference sequence). The CDR3 consists of 13 residues. The CDR3 region has the DNA TGTGCCAGCAGCTACGGGACCGCTGGGGAGCTGTTTTTT. Its translation: CASSYGTAGELFF.

The V gene is TRBV6-6, the J gene TRBJ2-1, with unresolved D. Trimming took off 6 bases at V and 7 bases at J, with 10 bases between the two ends. The CDR3 runs to 12 residues. The germline gives CDR1 MNHNY, CDR2 SVGAGI (reference sequence). Here the CDR3 reads CASSPYMNEQFF. CDR3 sequence (DNA): TGTGCCAGCAGCCCATACATGAATGAGCAGTTCTTC.

The chain couples TRBV4-1 to TRBJ2-5, with TRBD2 identical over 9 bases. The germline V gene has CDR1 MGHRA and CDR2 YSYEKL. V shed 0 bases, J shed 1 base, and the junction held 3 bases outside the gene matches. The CDR3 consists of 16 residues. CDR3 DNA: TGCGCCAGCAGCCAAGATGTGCGGGGGGGCCAAGAGACCCAGTACTTC. It translates to CASSQDVRGGQETQYF.

This rearrangement joins TRBV5-1 to TRBJ1-1; 7 nucleotides align to TRBD1. This CDR3 comprises 16 residues. CDR1 and CDR2 from the germline V gene are SGHRS and YFSETQ. The V and J ends lost 4 bases and 0 bases, in that order; junction bases with no gene match: 9. CDR3 sequence: CASSLSTGTMNTEAFF. The CDR3 DNA sequence: TGCGCCAGCAGCCTATCGACAGGGACTATGAACACTGAAGCTTTCTTT.

The V and J genes are TRBV7-9 and TRBJ2-3, with D maybe TRBD1 (6 bases). Per the germline V gene, CDR1 is SEHNR and CDR2 is FQNEAQ (reference sequence). V was shortened by 0 bases and J by 0 bases, with 10 bases between the two germline ends. The CDR3 consists of 16 residues. CDR3: CASSLAKGGSTDTQYF. The CDR3 nucleotides read TGTGCCAGCAGCTTAGCGAAAGGGGGTAGCACAGATACGCAGTATTTT. The full variable domain, in which reference TRBV7-9 and TRBJ2-3 provide the parts outside the CDR3, is DTGVSQNPRHKITKRGQNVTFRCDPISEHNRLYWYRQTLGQGPEFLTYFQNEAQLEKSRLLSDRFSAERPKGSFSTLEIQRTEQGDSAMYLCASSLAKGGSTDTQYFGPGTRLTVL.

The V gene is TRBV27, the J gene TRBJ2-3; D remains ambiguous. V lost 8 bases, J lost 6 bases, and 9 bases lay in between. From germline, CDR1 is MNHEY and CDR2 SMNVEV (reference sequence). There are 11 residues in the CDR3. CDR3 bases: TGTGCCAGCGGAACCGCGGATACGCAGTATTTT. This encodes CASGTADTQYF.

This clone showed up just a few times. J is TRBJ2-7 and V is TRBV6-1; no definite D call. The length of the CDR3 is 14 residues. V dropped 1 base and J dropped 3 bases, with 10 bases sitting between them. The germline gives CDR1 MNHNS, CDR2 SASEGT. The CDR3 sequence: CASSEESIDYEQYF. Written as DNA, the CDR3 is TGTGCCAGCAGTGAAGAGTCTATAGACTACGAGCAGTACTTC.

This sequence joins TRBV10-2 and TRBJ2-5, with no clear D. Looked up from germline, CDR1 is WSHSY and CDR2 is SAAADI. Trimming pared 3 bases from V and 5 bases from J, leaving 4 bases between. The CDR3 consists of 11 residues. CDR3 DNA sequence: TGCGCCAGCAGTGACGGTGAGACCCAGTACTTC. Translation gives CASSDGETQYF.

This chain links TRBV29-1 with TRBJ2-3, with 12 bases matching TRBD1. Trimming cost V 4 bases and J 11 bases; bases outside gene matches: 16. The CDR3 is 16 amino acids. Germline assignment: CDR1 SQVTM and CDR2 ANQGSEA. This chain's CDR3 is CSVGPRDRGPSYGQYF. DNA for the CDR3: TGCAGCGTTGGGCCCCGGGACAGGGGGCCCTCCTATGGGCAGTATTTT.

This chain uses TRBV7-6 with TRBJ2-7, with a possible D match to TRBD1 (7 bases). Germline lookup yields CDR1 SGHVS and CDR2 FNYEAQ. This CDR3 has 16 amino acids. V gave up 4 bases and J gave up 2 bases, with 18 bases separating them. The CDR3: CASSSTEGAVAYEQYF. As DNA, the CDR3 is TGTGCCAGCAGCTCCACGGAGGGGGCCGTAGCCTACGAGCAGTACTTC.

The chain is built from TRBV19 and TRBJ2-7, with TRBD1 matching 10 bases. J gave up 3 bases and V 2 bases, and 4 bases lay outside the gene matches. Germline V CDR1 and CDR2: LNHDA, SQIVND (reference sequence). The CDR3 consists of 15 residues. The CDR3 protein is CASSIYGTGDYEQYF. Here the CDR3 DNA reads TGTGCCAGTAGTATATACGGGACAGGGGACTACGAGCAGTACTTC. The full variable domain, its missing parts supplied by reference TRBV19 and TRBJ2-7, is DGGITQSPKYLFRKEGQNVTLSCEQNLNHDAMYWYRQDPGQGLRLIYYSQIVNDFQKGDIAEGYSVSREKKESFPLTVTSAQKNPTAFYLCASSIYGTGDYEQYFGPGTRLTVT.

The V call is TRBV12-5, the J call TRBJ1-2; TRBD1 might be the D (6 bases). Germline V gives CDR1 LGHNT, CDR2 FRNRAP. Trimming took 0 bases from V and 7 from J, leaving 9 bases between them. This CDR3 comprises 13 residues. This CDR3 reads CASGLVGGGGYTF. The DNA for the CDR3 is TGTGCTAGTGGTTTGGTAGGGGGTGGTGGCTACACCTTC.

The CDR3 loop reads CASIPGSGVLETQYF. CDR3 coding DNA: TGCGCCAGCATCCCCGGTAGCGGGGTCCTCGAGACCCAGTACTTC. The chain uses TRBV10-2 and TRBJ2-5, with 8 bases matching TRBD2. V shed 7 bases, J shed 5 bases, and the junction held 12 bases outside the gene matches. The germline V gene has CDR1 WSHSY and CDR2 SAAADI. The CDR3 length is 15 residues.

The DNA of the CDR3 is TGCGCCAGCAGCCAAGGAGGGGACCTAAGCAATCAGCCCCAGCATTTT. This translates into CASSQGGDLSNQPQHF. The V and J genes are TRBV4-1 and TRBJ1-5; weak D call: TRBD1 (5 bases). The V end was cut by 1 base, the J end by 1 base, with 11 bases between. There are 16 residues in the CDR3. CDR1 and CDR2 from the germline V gene are MGHRA and YSYEKL.

The sample holds a few counts of this clone. The V call is TRBV6-1, the J call TRBJ1-2; a weak D match, TRBD1 (6 bases). V dropped 5 bases and J dropped 6 bases, with 10 bases sitting between them. The germline V gene encodes CDR1 MNHNS and CDR2 SASEGT. This CDR3 has 12 residues. The CDR3 here is CASSSYRDGYTF. The CDR3 coding sequence is TGTGCCAGCAGTTCCTACAGGGATGGCTACACCTTC.

V gene TRBV6-1 combines with J gene TRBJ2-7; the match to TRBD2 covers 10 bases. With V trimmed by 10 bases and J by 7 bases, 16 bases remained unmatched. From germline, CDR1 is MNHNS and CDR2 SASEGT. The CDR3 consists of 15 residues. CDR3 nucleotide sequence: TGTGCCATCCTAAAATCTGCTAGCGGGGGAGAGGAGCAGTACTTC. Amino acids: CAILKSASGGEEQYF.

The chain uses TRBV6-1 and TRBJ1-1, with D unresolved. V gave up 3 bases and J gave up 3 bases, with 14 bases separating them. The CDR3 runs to 15 residues. CDR1 is MNHNS, CDR2 SASEGT, per germline. The CDR3 DNA sequence: TGTGCCAGCAGTGATCAAGAGGGTTGGTACACTGAAGCTTTCTTT. It encodes CASSDQEGWYTEAFF.

This sequence joins TRBV7-9 and TRBJ2-7; D is possibly TRBD2 (6 bases). The length of the CDR3 is 12 residues. CDR1 is SEHNR, CDR2 FQNEAQ, per germline (reference sequence). The germline V and J ends were trimmed by 0 bases and 9 bases, with 9 bases remaining between them. CDR3 bases: TGTGCCAGCAGCTTAGCCGGGGGAGGGCAGTACTTC. As protein: CASSLAGGGQYF.